The clone carrying this TCR beta chain came up once. Its antigen is still unknown. The sample belongs to a study of T cell repertoires in cytomegalovirus infection. The study, taken as a whole, reports: Carriers of CMV and the relevant HLA type were discriminated by public TCR beta frequency.

The V and J ends lost 7 bases and 11 bases respectively, with 17 bases between them. The length of the CDR3 is 13 residues. From germline, CDR1 is MNHEY and CDR2 SVGEGT. MiXCR, run by TCRdb on the reads, gives a single entry per CDR3 protein. The profile shows about half a million distinct CDR3 sequences, under 55% of them singletons. The sequence was collected from a human donor in good health (CMV status not recorded). Some clones in this sample may be carry-over from other donors' samples. The material sequenced was cultured PBMCs, taken from culture after CMV antigen stimulation. The chain carries TRBV6-2 or TRBV6-3 and TRBJ1-4; D is unclear. This CDR3 reads CASIDGSNGKLFF. CDR3 nucleotide sequence: TGTGCCAGCATTGACGGAAGTAATGGGAAACTGTTTTTT.